These T cell receptor beta chains were read from a single sample in a study of response to subunit inactivated influenza vaccine. TCRdb processed the RT-PCR reads anew with MiXCR; each CDR3 protein has one entry. The data show 700,000 to 900,000 distinct CDR3 sequences, 21% seen once. This material consisted of PBMCs from blood, taken roughly 5 days after vaccination. All receptors come from a man aged 45-65 years who received an inactivated influenza vaccine. The conserved cysteine and the conserved F or W are not part of the CDR3 here.

CDR3 protein | V gene
ASSVSGTSENEQY | TRBV9
ASSQESPSGGNNEQF | TRBV4-2
ASSRYRALTDTQY | TRBV4-3
ASSQAASNTDTQY | TRBV4-3
ASSRQIMGQEAGEQF | TRBV4-3
ASTLTTAYEQY | TRBV28
ASSLTKRGAGTDTQY | TRBV28
ASSSGQEGEKLF | TRBV28
ASSLASLRETQY | TRBV11-2
ASSFPRDRDGHEQY | TRBV28
SAREGGTRGYNEQF | TRBV20-1
ASSWDRDEQY | TRBV5-1
ASSTTGRGYNEQF | TRBV21-1
ASSLVTGGLDDNEQF | TRBV5-6
ASSRPGEVAQY | TRBV12-3/TRBV12-4
ASSSSNGGGETQY | TRBV7-8
SARVGTSGRVEQF | TRBV20-1
AWSVGQGNEKLF | TRBV30
ASSQVAGGLSSYEQY | TRBV4-3
SAATGVSTDTQY | TRBV29-1
ASSVGGYSGNTIY | TRBV9
AISESAIIHEQY | TRBV10-3
SVEPVAGLYAGNEQF | TRBV29-1
ASSIIAGTTDTQY | TRBV12-3/TRBV12-4
ASSPGVGTGELF | TRBV27
ASSPGGLRTEAF | TRBV12-3/TRBV12-4
ASSRGGGHTQY | TRBV2